The entry below describes one T cell receptor (beta chain). The antigen is unknown. A junction end diverges from the germline sequence, so it may reflect a read error. The CDR3 contains 13 residues. Germline CDR1 reads SGHVS; CDR2 reads FQNEAQ. This specimen belongs to a study of cytomegalovirus exposure and HLA in healthy donors. PCR amplification relied on 60 Vbeta primers (plus 13 Jbeta primers). TCRdb's copy holds only in-frame clones and misses some; the assay was immunoSEQ multiplex PCR. This table has 150,000 to 200,000 clones, 76% appearing once. The study's findings and limits: After further analysis at a later stage, 15,000 to 20,000 TCR beta sequences were associated with HLA alleles at 0.05 false discovery rate.

The gene calls are TRBV7-8 and TRBJ2-7; 7 bases agree with TRBD2. This TCR was sampled from a male donor in good health and CMV-seronegative. The sample taken for sequencing was PBMCs. The DNA of the CDR3 is TGTGCCAGCAGCTTAGAGGTGGTCGAAGGGAGGGACTTC. This translates into CASSLEVVEGRDF. The entire variable domain, with the rest obtained from reference TRBV7-8 and TRBJ2-7, is as follows: GAGVSQSPRYKVAKRGQDVALRCDPISGHVSLFWYQQALGQGPEFLTYFQNEAQLDKSGLPSDRFFAERPEGSVSTLKIQRTQQEDSAVYLCASSLEVVEGRDFGPGTRLTVT.